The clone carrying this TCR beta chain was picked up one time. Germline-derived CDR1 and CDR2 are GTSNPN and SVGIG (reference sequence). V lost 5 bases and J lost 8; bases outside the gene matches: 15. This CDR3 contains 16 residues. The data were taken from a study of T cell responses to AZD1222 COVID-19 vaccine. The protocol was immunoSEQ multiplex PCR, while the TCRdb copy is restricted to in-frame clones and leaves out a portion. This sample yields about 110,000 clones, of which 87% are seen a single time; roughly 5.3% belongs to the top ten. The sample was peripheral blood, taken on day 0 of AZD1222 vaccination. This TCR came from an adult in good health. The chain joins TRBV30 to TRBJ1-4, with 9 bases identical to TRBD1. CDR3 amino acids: CAWGEWAGQGGEKLFF. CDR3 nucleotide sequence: TGTGCCTGGGGAGAGTGGGCGGGACAGGGTGGCGAAAAACTGTTTTTT.